This entry features one T cell receptor beta chain sequence. What it binds is unknown. Of the isolated RNA, all was reverse transcribed, and so the sequenced material was expressed TCRB transcripts. Sequencing was performed with immunoSEQ multiplex PCR; in TCRdb, only in-frame clones are kept and a portion is missing. Among 250,000 to 350,000 clones listed, 13% to 15% were seen once. This sample was included in a study of beta chain features in type 1 diabetes. Sorting with CD45RO/CCR7/CD25/CD127/CD95/CD27 yielded naive, central memory, regulatory and stem-like memory CD4+ cells. The ends lost 3 bases at V and 6 bases at J; junction bases unmatched: 5. The CDR3 has 14 residues. Germline lookup yields CDR1 MNHEY and CDR2 SMNVEV (reference sequence). Findings of the study overall: PCR might pick shorter templates more often, in the same way for patients and controls. Among patients, naive, central memory and Treg TCRB repertoires appeared more similar than among healthy donors. The study found moderately but significantly shorter TCRB CDR3s in all four CD4+ subsets of Type 1 diabetes patients. Insertions were fewer and deletions more numerous at VDJ junctions in type 1 diabetes patients.

The specimen sequenced was naive CD4+ T cells from blood. The chain uses TRBV27 and TRBJ1-2, with 9 nucleotides matching TRBD1. The TCR comes from a man aged 25 to 45 with type 1 diabetes. The CDR3, as DNA: TGTGCCAGCAGTTTCGGGGACAGGGATCATGGCTACACCTTC. Translation: CASSFGDRDHGYTF.